This TCR beta chain was sequenced during a study of T cell clonality in common variable immunodeficiency. This clone appeared many times. The observed sequence ends 3 residues before the CDR3 terminus, with the missing tail filled in from the germline J gene. Profiling relied on immunoSEQ multiplex PCR, and the TCRdb table lists in-frame clones only, not all of them. This sample carries under 65,000 clones, none of them present only once. Blood samples were heparinized, about 5 to 9 ml per donor. V lost 4 bases to trimming and J lost 5 bases; unmatched junction nucleotides: 9. Germline loops: CDR1 SGHTA, CDR2 FQGNSA. This CDR3 region has 15 residues.

The receptor was isolated from a person aged 18 to 70 in good health. V usage is TRBV7-2 and J usage is TRBJ2-5; TRBD1 agrees at 8 bases. The sequenced sample consisted of peripheral blood mononuclear cells. Incomplete CDR3 DNA: TGTGCCAGCAGCTCCCAGGGGGCGGATATTGAGACC. Protein: CASSSQGADIET. The CDR3 in its entirety is CASSSQGADIETQYF.